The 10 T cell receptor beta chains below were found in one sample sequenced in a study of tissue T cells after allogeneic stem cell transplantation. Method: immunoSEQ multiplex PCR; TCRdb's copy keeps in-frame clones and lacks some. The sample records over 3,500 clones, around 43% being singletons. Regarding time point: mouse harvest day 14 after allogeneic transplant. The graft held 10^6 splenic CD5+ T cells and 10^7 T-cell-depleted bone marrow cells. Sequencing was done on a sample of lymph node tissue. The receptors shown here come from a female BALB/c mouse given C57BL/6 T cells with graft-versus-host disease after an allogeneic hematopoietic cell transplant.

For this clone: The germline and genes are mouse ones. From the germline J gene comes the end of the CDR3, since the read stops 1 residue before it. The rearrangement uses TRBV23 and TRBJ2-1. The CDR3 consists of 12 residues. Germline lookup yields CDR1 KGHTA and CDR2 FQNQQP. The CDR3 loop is CSSSQFGGWQFF. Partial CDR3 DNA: TGCTCCAGCAGTCAATTTGGGGGCTGGCAGTTC.

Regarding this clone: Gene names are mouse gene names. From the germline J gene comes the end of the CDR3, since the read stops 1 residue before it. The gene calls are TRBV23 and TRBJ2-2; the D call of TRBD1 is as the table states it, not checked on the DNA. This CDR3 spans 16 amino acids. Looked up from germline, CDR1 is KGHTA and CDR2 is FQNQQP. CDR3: CSSSRTGGEDTGQLYF. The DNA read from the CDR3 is TGCTCCAGCAGTCGAACAGGGGGCGAGGACACCGGGCAGCTCTAC.

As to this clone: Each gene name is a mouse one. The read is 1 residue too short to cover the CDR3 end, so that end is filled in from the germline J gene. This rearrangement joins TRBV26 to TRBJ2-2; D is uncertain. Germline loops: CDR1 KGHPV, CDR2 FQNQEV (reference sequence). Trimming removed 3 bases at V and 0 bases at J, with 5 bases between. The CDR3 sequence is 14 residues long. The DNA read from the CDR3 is TGTGCCAGCAGTCTCGGTGCAAACACCGGGCAGCTCTAC. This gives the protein CASSLGANTGQLY. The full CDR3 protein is CASSLGANTGQLYF.

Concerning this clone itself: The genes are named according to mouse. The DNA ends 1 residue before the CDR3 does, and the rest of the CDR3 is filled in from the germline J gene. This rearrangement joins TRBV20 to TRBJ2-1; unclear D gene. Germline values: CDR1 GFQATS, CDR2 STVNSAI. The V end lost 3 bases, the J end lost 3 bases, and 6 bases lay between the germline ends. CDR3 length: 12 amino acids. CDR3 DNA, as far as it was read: TGTGGTGCTAGTCCCCTCTATGCTGAGCAGTTC. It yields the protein CGASPLYAEQF. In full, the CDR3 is CGASPLYAEQFF.

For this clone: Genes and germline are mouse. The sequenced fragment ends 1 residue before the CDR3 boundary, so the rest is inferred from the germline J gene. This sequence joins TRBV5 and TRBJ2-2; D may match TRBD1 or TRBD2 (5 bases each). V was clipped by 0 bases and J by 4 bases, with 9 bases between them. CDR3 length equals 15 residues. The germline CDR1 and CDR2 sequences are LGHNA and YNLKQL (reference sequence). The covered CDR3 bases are TGTGCCAGCAGCCAAGATGTGGGGCGCACCGGGCAGCTCTAC. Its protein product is CASSQDVGRTGQLY. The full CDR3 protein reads CASSQDVGRTGQLYF.

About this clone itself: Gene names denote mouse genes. The DNA read from the CDR3 is TGTGCCAGCAGTTTAGACAGGGACGGCACCCAGTAC. Its translation: CASSLDRDGTQY. The CDR3 in its entirety is CASSLDRDGTQYF. V is TRBV15 and J is TRBJ2-5; D might be TRBD1 (6 bases). The read comes to an end 1 residue before the CDR3 does, leaving the germline J gene to fill in the end. CDR3 length: 13 amino acids. With 1 base removed from V and 8 bases from J, the gap between germline ends came to 10 bases. Germline V gene data show CDR1 as SGHND and CDR2 as FRSKSL.

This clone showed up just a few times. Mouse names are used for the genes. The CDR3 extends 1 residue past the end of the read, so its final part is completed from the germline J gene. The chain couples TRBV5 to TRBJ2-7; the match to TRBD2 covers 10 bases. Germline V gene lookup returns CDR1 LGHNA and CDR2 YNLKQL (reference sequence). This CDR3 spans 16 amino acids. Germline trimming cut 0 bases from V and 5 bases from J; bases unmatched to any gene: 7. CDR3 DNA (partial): TGTGCCAGCAGCCAAGAAGGCTGGGGGGGCGCCCATGAACAGTAC. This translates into CASSQEGWGGAHEQY. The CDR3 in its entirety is CASSQEGWGGAHEQYF.

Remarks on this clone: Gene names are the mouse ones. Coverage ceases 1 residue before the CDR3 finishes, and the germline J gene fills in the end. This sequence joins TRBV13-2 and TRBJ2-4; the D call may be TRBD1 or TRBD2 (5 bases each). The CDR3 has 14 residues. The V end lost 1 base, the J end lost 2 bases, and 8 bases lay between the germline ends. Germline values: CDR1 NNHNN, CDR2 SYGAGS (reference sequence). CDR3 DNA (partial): TGTGCCAGCGGTGATACGGGGCCTCAAAACACCTTGTAC. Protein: CASGDTGPQNTLY. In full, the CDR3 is CASGDTGPQNTLYF.

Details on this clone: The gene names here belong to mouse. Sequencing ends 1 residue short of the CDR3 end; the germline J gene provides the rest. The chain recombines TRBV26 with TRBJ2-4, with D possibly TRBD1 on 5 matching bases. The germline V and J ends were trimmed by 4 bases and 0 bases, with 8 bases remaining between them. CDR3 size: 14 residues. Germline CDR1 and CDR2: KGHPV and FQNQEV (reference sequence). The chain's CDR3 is CASSRTPSQNTLYF. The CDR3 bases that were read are TGTGCCAGCAGTCGGACACCTAGTCAAAACACCTTGTAC.

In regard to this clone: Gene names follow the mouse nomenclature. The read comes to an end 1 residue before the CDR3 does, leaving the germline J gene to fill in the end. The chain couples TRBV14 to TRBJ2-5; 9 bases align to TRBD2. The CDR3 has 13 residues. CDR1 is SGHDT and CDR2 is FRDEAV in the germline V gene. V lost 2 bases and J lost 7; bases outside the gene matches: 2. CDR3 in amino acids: CASSLLGGYTQYF. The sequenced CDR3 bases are TGTGCCAGCAGTTTGCTGGGGGGGTACACCCAGTAC. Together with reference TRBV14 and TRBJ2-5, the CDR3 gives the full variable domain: EAGVTQSPRYAVLQEGQAVSFWCDPISGHDTLYWYQQPRDQGPQLLVYFRDEAVIDNSQLPSDRFSAVRPKGTNSTLKIQSAKQGDTATYLCASSLLGGYTQYFGPGTRLLVL.